A selection of T cell receptor beta chains follows, all from one sample in a study of CD8 T cells in ankylosing spondylitis. MiXCR was run by TCRdb on the 5' RACE reads, yielding one entry per CDR3 protein. The table lists about 450,000 distinct CDR3 sequences, 25% to 30% of them singletons. The sequencing input was blood, either unsorted or a sorted T cell fraction (not recorded which). The receptors shown here come from a male donor with ankylosing spondylitis. Each CDR3 is given with its conserved first and last residue. A D gene is named only where the DNA matches it firmly.

J gene | D gene | V gene | CDR3 protein
TRBJ2-5 | TRBD1 | TRBV5-1 | CASSLEPGGQETQYF
TRBJ1-2 | - | TRBV5-5 | CASSLTGLELYGYTF
TRBJ2-4 | TRBD2 | TRBV15 | CATSRDRPSGAKNIQYF
TRBJ2-7 | TRBD1 | TRBV5-1 | CASTGTESYEQYF
TRBJ1-1 | - | TRBV12-3/TRBV12-4 | CASSPRGGSVTEAFF
TRBJ1-5 | TRBD1 | TRBV2 | CASSGTGGAEPQHF
TRBJ2-2 | TRBD1 | TRBV5-1 | CASSLVLGDSVGELFF
TRBJ1-1 | TRBD1 | TRBV2 | CASRAGQLNTEAFF
TRBJ1-5 | TRBD1 | TRBV7-2 | CASSLGQGAVGNQPQHF
TRBJ2-3 | - | TRBV20-1 | CSADLGGGPTDTQYF
TRBJ2-1 | TRBD2 | TRBV18 | CASSPGLAGSNEQFF
TRBJ2-2 | TRBD2 | TRBV5-1 | CASSLALAGARTGELFF
TRBJ2-7 | - | TRBV5-1 | CASSLLKTGNSYEQYF
TRBJ1-5 | - | TRBV7-9 | CASRRAADQPQHF
TRBJ2-1 | - | TRBV7-9 | CASSLGAYIEQFF
TRBJ1-5 | - | TRBV12-3/TRBV12-4 | CASRATGGANQPQHF
TRBJ2-6 | - | TRBV7-8 | CASSPPAVTGANVLTF
TRBJ2-1 | TRBD1 | TRBV27 | CASSPTRAGGLRNEQFF
TRBJ2-2 | - | TRBV20-1 | CSAVRRAISNTGELFF
TRBJ2-5 | - | TRBV5-1 | CASSTGPAETQYF
TRBJ1-1 | - | TRBV12-5 | CASGSLPPGPGEAFF
TRBJ2-5 | - | TRBV5-1 | CASSLGPSAETQYF